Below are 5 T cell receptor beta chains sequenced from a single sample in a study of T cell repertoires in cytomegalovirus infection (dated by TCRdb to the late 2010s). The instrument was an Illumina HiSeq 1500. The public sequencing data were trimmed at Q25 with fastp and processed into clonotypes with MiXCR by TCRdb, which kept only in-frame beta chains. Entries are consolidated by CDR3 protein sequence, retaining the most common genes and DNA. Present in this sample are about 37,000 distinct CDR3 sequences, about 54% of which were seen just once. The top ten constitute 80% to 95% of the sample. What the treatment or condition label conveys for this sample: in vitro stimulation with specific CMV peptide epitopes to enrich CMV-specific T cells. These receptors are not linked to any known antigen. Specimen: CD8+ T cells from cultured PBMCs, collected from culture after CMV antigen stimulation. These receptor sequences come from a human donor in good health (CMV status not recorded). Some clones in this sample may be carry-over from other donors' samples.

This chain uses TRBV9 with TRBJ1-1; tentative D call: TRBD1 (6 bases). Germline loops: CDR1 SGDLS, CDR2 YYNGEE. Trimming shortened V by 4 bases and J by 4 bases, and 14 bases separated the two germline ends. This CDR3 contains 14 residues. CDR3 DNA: TGTGCCAGCAGCCCTGACAGGTTGAGCACTGAAGCTTTCTTT. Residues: CASSPDRLSTEAFF.

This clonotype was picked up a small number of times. CDR3 nucleotide sequence: TGTGCCAGCCGCCTTTTCTATCCCGGGGAGCTGTTTTTT. Translating it yields CASRLFYPGELFF. The chain couples TRBV7-9 to TRBJ2-2; the D is unclear. This CDR3 is 13 amino acids long. The V gene's germline CDR1 is SEHNR and CDR2 FQNEAQ (reference sequence). V was pared by 8 bases and J by 6 bases, with 13 bases between.

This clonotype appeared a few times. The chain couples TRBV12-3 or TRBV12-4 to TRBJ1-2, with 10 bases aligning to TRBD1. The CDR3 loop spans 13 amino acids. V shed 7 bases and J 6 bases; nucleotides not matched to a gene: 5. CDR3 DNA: TGTGCCAGCATCGAAGGGACAGGGGATGGCTACACCTTC. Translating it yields CASIEGTGDGYTF.

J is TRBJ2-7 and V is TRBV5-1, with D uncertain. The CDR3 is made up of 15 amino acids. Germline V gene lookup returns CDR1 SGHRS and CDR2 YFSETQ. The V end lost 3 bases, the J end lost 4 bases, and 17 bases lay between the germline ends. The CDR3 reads CASSWTPGVLYEQYF. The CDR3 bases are TGCGCCAGCAGCTGGACCCCGGGCGTCTTATACGAGCAGTACTTC.

CDR3 residues: CASSLAAAVANEKLFF. CDR3 coding DNA: TGTGCCAGCAGCTTAGCGGCGGCGGTGGCTAATGAAAAACTGTTTTTT. V is TRBV7-4 and J is TRBJ1-4, with D hard to call. Germline-derived CDR1 and CDR2 are SGHVT and SQSDAQ. Trimming removed 0 bases at V and 3 bases at J, with 11 bases between. This CDR3 comprises 16 residues.